The rows below give T cell receptor beta chains drawn from one sample of a study of T-cell reconstitution after alpha-beta-depleted transplantation in children. TCRdb used MiXCR to reprocess the PCR reads, holding one entry per CDR3 protein. The repertoire includes nearly 550,000 distinct CDR3 sequences, around 17% of them detected once, and 2.5% to 3.5% sits in the top ten. Here the sequenced sample was PBMCs from the stem cell graft donor, taken from the stem cell graft. These receptors all stem from a human donor who donated a stem cell graft to a child with acute lymphoblastic leukemia. The CDR3 runs from the conserved cysteine through the conserved F or W. Each record gives: J gene, clone size, V gene, D gene, CDR3 protein. D genes are given only for firm matches. Part of the rows lack a size; the others show once, few, many or a class for expanded clones.

TRBJ2-1 many TRBV7-9 - CASSLTVNEQFF
TRBJ1-2 few TRBV10-3 - CAISDMARSFYGYTF
TRBJ2-7 few TRBV9 TRBD2 CASSVGLAGDIYEQYF
TRBJ2-5 - TRBV25-1 - CASSIGHVGETQYF
TRBJ2-1 few TRBV15 - CATSRDQYRIVWSNEQFF
TRBJ1-2 - TRBV7-2 - CASSLGLDGADRYGYTF
TRBJ1-3 - TRBV4-1 - CASSQDRARSGNTIYF
TRBJ2-7 few TRBV12-3/TRBV12-4 TRBD2 CASSPIGLAGAYEQYF
TRBJ2-1 few TRBV3-1 TRBD2 CASSQGRENHYPYNEQFF
TRBJ1-6 few TRBV5-1 - CASSGTRSSPLHF
TRBJ2-7 few TRBV21-1 - CASTPGTAFYEQYF
TRBJ2-1 - TRBV24-1 - CATSWQGEQFF
TRBJ2-7 - TRBV7-9 - CASSRPSGEQYF
TRBJ2-5 - TRBV7-9 TRBD2 CASSFGTRGGETQYF
TRBJ2-7 few TRBV4-1 TRBD2 CASSQALLAVEQYF
TRBJ2-5 - TRBV6-1 TRBD2 CASRLAGRAETQYF
TRBJ1-1 many TRBV7-8 - CASSLAYYREPNTEAFF
TRBJ2-3 - TRBV4-1 - CASSQLADTQYF
TRBJ1-1 few TRBV7-3 TRBD1 CASSLGTGGLGTEAFF
TRBJ1-2 few TRBV21-1 - CASSKVNSMYREVRGYTF
TRBJ2-1 - TRBV24-1 - CATSDQDDPSSYNEQFF
TRBJ2-2 - TRBV6-1 TRBD2 CASSDAVAGPNTGELFF
TRBJ2-1 - TRBV11-2 TRBD2 CASTPSGSSYNEQFF
TRBJ2-3 - TRBV27 TRBD2 CASSLVAGDTQYF
TRBJ2-2 - TRBV24-1 - CATSTGYNGELFF
TRBJ2-3 few TRBV14 - CASSQDRRGGTDTQYF
TRBJ1-2 - TRBV18 TRBD1 CASSPGTDPNYGYTF
TRBJ2-1 - TRBV20-1 TRBD2 CSARLAEKYNEQFF
TRBJ2-7 medium-sized TRBV7-8 TRBD2 CASSLGTGTRASQYF
TRBJ1-4 few TRBV6-5 - CASSFSGHGRSEKLFF
TRBJ2-1 few TRBV20-1 TRBD2 CSAREPRLAGLREQFF
TRBJ2-3 - TRBV3-1 - CASSDREDADTQYF
TRBJ2-7 - TRBV12-3/TRBV12-4 TRBD2 CASSLTSGRASEQYF
TRBJ2-2 many TRBV12-3/TRBV12-4 - CASSLSQITGELFF
TRBJ1-5 - TRBV5-1 - CASSLGTVNQPQHF
TRBJ2-3 few TRBV7-8 TRBD2 CASSVTGLAGDTDTQYF
TRBJ2-1 - TRBV5-1 - CASSFELRTGNNEQFF
TRBJ1-1 many TRBV5-1 TRBD1 CASSTLTGRPTAFF
TRBJ1-1 - TRBV5-1 - CASSLGGFEDTEAFF
TRBJ1-2 few TRBV3-1 - CASSQGAGNYGYTF
TRBJ2-4 few TRBV29-1 - CSVDSDRAGIQYF
TRBJ2-1 many TRBV27 - CASSAFWVSSYNEQFF
TRBJ2-1 few TRBV20-1 - CSARDMETNEQFF
TRBJ2-7 few TRBV10-3 - CAIGAGADSYEQYF
TRBJ1-4 few TRBV20-1 TRBD1 CSAMGTAETKLFF
TRBJ2-1 few TRBV5-1 TRBD2 CASSGGTRNEQFF
TRBJ1-1 - TRBV24-1 - CATSVGGWSDEAFF
TRBJ2-7 - TRBV7-3 - CASSLDSRYEQYF
TRBJ1-2 few TRBV10-3 TRBD1 CAISLTGAVSTF
TRBJ2-3 - TRBV12-3/TRBV12-4 - CASSPGPLRDTDTQYF
TRBJ2-7 - TRBV9 TRBD2 CASSVPPRGELYEQYF
TRBJ2-7 - TRBV5-6 - CASSLYQPTYEQYF
TRBJ1-5 few TRBV4-1 - CASSLAVSSNQPQHF
TRBJ2-1 few TRBV19 - CASSIGSSSNVDEQFF
TRBJ2-7 - TRBV4-1 - CASGGSANYEQYF
TRBJ2-5 - TRBV18 TRBD2 CASSPLASGSETQYF
TRBJ1-1 - TRBV20-1 - CSAQAPLRGATEAFF
TRBJ2-1 - TRBV5-5 - CASSRGPDTHNEQFF
TRBJ1-5 - TRBV12-3/TRBV12-4 - CASSFRPGNQPQHF